This record covers a single TCR beta chain. Antigen specificity is unknown. The sample originates from a study of cytomegalovirus exposure and HLA in healthy donors. It was with 60 Vbeta and 13 Jbeta primers that the PCR ran. TCRdb's copy holds only in-frame clones and misses some; the assay was immunoSEQ multiplex PCR. The sample lists under 95,000 clones; around four fifths were seen once. CDR1 MRHNA and CDR2 SNTAGT come from the germline V gene. The CDR3 extends over 14 amino acids. Deletions cut 7 bases from V and 0 bases from J, with 10 bases between. Whole-study results and caveats: The productive fraction for most TCR beta V segments was about 90% or about 30% in an earlier analysis. It was 150 to 200 TCR beta chains that were listed as cytomegalovirus-associated.

The sequenced material came from PBMCs. The chain carries TRBV6-4 and TRBJ2-1; a weak D match, TRBD1 (5 bases). This TCR was sampled from a boy aged 5-17 years in good health and CMV-seronegative. CDR3 in DNA: TGTGCCAGCAAGGCCGACAGCTCCTACAATGAGCAGTTCTTC. It specifies CASKADSSYNEQFF.